Included here is one T cell receptor (beta chain) sequence, with context. Sequence at one end of the junction differs from germline and may be a read error. CDR1 is SGHDT and CDR2 is YYEEEE in the germline V gene. This CDR3 is 14 amino acids long. The data were taken from a study of CD8 T cells in ankylosing spondylitis. TCRdb redid the calling of the 5' RACE reads with MiXCR, one entry per CDR3 protein. Of 100,000 or so distinct CDR3 sequences in the sample, nearly 25% were seen once. Sequenced sample: synovial fluid, either unsorted or a sorted T cell fraction (not recorded which). The TCR comes from a male donor with ankylosing spondylitis. The rearrangement uses TRBV5-6 and TRBJ2-1; 7 bases are shared with TRBD1. The chain's CDR3 is CASSPGQPYYEQFF. CDR3 in DNA: TGTGCCAGCAGCCCGGGACAGCCCTACTATGAGCAGTTCTTC.